Listed below are T cell receptor beta chains from one sample, sequenced in a study of beta chain features in type 1 diabetes. The repertoire was sequenced with immunoSEQ multiplex PCR; TCRdb's copy has only in-frame clones and lacks some. The sample contains around 150,000 clones, 9% to 10% of which appear only once. The sample comprised central memory CD4+ T cells from blood. The receptors come from a woman in her 30s with type 1 diabetes. Each CDR3 is given with its conserved first and last residue. The listing skips clone size in some rows; elsewhere it reads once, few, many or a size class.

J: TRBJ2-7; size: .; V: TRBV30; CDR3: CAWSVGSSYEQYF
J: TRBJ1-1; size: .; V: TRBV7-2; CDR3: CASKRTVQTEAFF
J: TRBJ2-3; size: .; V: TRBV7-3; CDR3: CASSIQGTDTQYF
J: TRBJ2-7; size: .; V: TRBV28; CDR3: CASSLSGTSGSYEQYF
J: TRBJ2-7; size: few; V: TRBV6-1; CDR3: CASSERSGYEQYF
J: TRBJ2-7; size: .; V: TRBV5-4; CDR3: CASSFTSGRAGEQYF
J: TRBJ2-3; size: .; V: TRBV18; CDR3: CASSPPRGSGTDTQYF
J: TRBJ2-3; size: few; V: TRBV7-2; CDR3: CASSLGAGAPDTQYF
J: TRBJ2-3; size: .; V: TRBV5-1; CDR3: CASSSGSGSGTDTQYF
J: TRBJ2-3; size: .; V: TRBV29-1; CDR3: CSAGRGGYTDTQYF
J: TRBJ2-1; size: few; V: TRBV6-6; CDR3: CASSFSGTTYNEQFF
J: TRBJ2-1; size: .; V: TRBV28; CDR3: CASRTSGSYNEQFF
J: TRBJ2-7; size: few; V: TRBV28; CDR3: CASSSPGQFYEQYF
J: TRBJ2-7; size: few; V: TRBV9; CDR3: CASSVGVTSDHEQYF
J: TRBJ2-2; size: .; V: TRBV6-6; CDR3: CASCPNTGELFF
J: TRBJ2-3; size: few; V: TRBV27; CDR3: CASSLQGADTQYF
J: TRBJ1-1; size: .; V: TRBV2; CDR3: CASSPRTGNTEAFF
J: TRBJ2-1; size: few; V: TRBV28; CDR3: CASSDHRGTSGNEQFF
J: TRBJ2-1; size: .; V: TRBV19; CDR3: CASSIDPPTPLGYNEQFF
J: TRBJ2-3; size: few; V: TRBV7-9; CDR3: CASSLGLSTDTQYF
J: TRBJ1-1; size: few; V: TRBV15; CDR3: CATSRDEVVSALNTEAFF
J: TRBJ1-5; size: .; V: TRBV15; CDR3: CATSRDPENQPQHF
J: TRBJ1-1; size: .; V: TRBV29-1; CDR3: CSVGEGYGTEAFF
J: TRBJ2-7; size: .; V: TRBV5-6; CDR3: CASSLAGRGPPNEQYF
J: TRBJ1-3; size: .; V: TRBV29-1; CDR3: CSVVNPSSGNTIYF
J: TRBJ2-3; size: .; V: TRBV2; CDR3: CASSEDRGQITDTQYF
J: TRBJ2-1; size: .; V: TRBV7-8; CDR3: CASSLSTSWNEQFF
J: TRBJ2-5; size: few; V: TRBV7-9; CDR3: CASSLSLTGGWPQETQYF
J: TRBJ2-1; size: .; V: TRBV6-5; CDR3: CASSGLLHNEQFF
J: TRBJ1-1; size: once; V: TRBV7-3; CDR3: CASAGRLNTEAFF
J: TRBJ2-7; size: .; V: TRBV6-5; CDR3: CASSRQGTADEQYF
J: TRBJ2-1; size: .; V: TRBV28; CDR3: CASLGGGRYNEQFF
J: TRBJ2-2; size: few; V: TRBV7-8; CDR3: CASSPAAGLAGELFF
J: TRBJ1-1; size: few; V: TRBV4-1; CDR3: CASSQEGQGRTEAFF
J: TRBJ2-3; size: .; V: TRBV9; CDR3: CASSLRQGAPFGDTQYF
J: TRBJ2-1; size: few; V: TRBV11-2; CDR3: CASSLVAPLAGHNEQFF
J: TRBJ2-5; size: .; V: TRBV28; CDR3: CASSSAGTTQETQYF
J: TRBJ1-1; size: .; V: TRBV11-3; CDR3: CASSRGQSNTEAFF
J: TRBJ1-1; size: .; V: TRBV6-5; CDR3: CASSFYSGTGDTEAFF
J: TRBJ2-7; size: .; V: TRBV10-3; CDR3: CAISREREHSSYEQYF
J: TRBJ1-2; size: .; V: TRBV6-1; CDR3: CASSDRGRGYTF
J: TRBJ2-5; size: .; V: TRBV5-1; CDR3: CASSRLGASQETQYF
J: TRBJ2-7; size: few; V: TRBV4-1; CDR3: CASSFGREVREYF
J: TRBJ2-6; size: few; V: TRBV5-1; CDR3: CASSLSTSSGANVLTF
J: TRBJ2-2; size: few; V: TRBV5-1; CDR3: CASSQGDRFNSGELFF
J: TRBJ2-7; size: .; V: TRBV7-3; CDR3: CASSLSGSGRYEQYF
J: TRBJ1-2; size: .; V: TRBV27; CDR3: CASRPGGSFYGYTF
J: TRBJ1-5; size: .; V: TRBV6-5; CDR3: CASSYRGGQQPQHF
J: TRBJ2-7; size: few; V: TRBV18; CDR3: CASSTDTYEQYF
J: TRBJ1-1; size: few; V: TRBV14; CDR3: CASSQLRQALNTEAFF
J: TRBJ2-2; size: few; V: TRBV7-8; CDR3: CASSSGLAGGELFF
J: TRBJ1-2; size: .; V: TRBV7-9; CDR3: CASSPREGGYTF
J: TRBJ2-2; size: .; V: TRBV29-1; CDR3: CSARTGEGTGELFF
J: TRBJ1-1; size: few; V: TRBV6-1; CDR3: CASSYPGEAFF
J: TRBJ2-7; size: few; V: TRBV6-1; CDR3: CASSERSPTESYEQYF